The 9 T cell receptor beta chains below all came from one sample that was sequenced in a study of molecular identifiers for immune sequencing clone quantification. TCRdb recomputed calls from the PCR reads with MiXCR, one row per CDR3 protein. The sample has around 300,000 distinct CDR3 sequences, roughly 24% seen once. What was sequenced was naive CD8+ T cells from blood, with Jurkat cell RNA spiked in. Subset meaning: FACS-sorted CD8+CD4-CCR7+CD45RA+ naive T cells. The receptor set was obtained from a human donor in good health. Some libraries in this study had Jurkat cell RNA spiked in.

This clonotype came up a few times. The rearrangement uses TRBV7-3 and TRBJ2-3, with D possibly matching TRBD2 (6 bases). Between the trimmed V and J ends, which lost 3 bases and 3 bases, there was a span of 19 bases. Germline V gene lookup returns CDR1 SGHTA and CDR2 FQGTGA. CDR3 length equals 17 residues. The CDR3 nucleotides read TGTGCCAGCAGCTTTTTAGGCGCGGGATCGACGACAGATACGCAGTATTTT. Protein: CASSFLGAGSTTDTQYF.

The rearrangement joins TRBV6-5 to TRBJ1-2; a possible D gene is TRBD1 (6 bases). Trimming stripped 5 bases from V and 5 bases from J, with 12 bases between. CDR1 is MNHEY and CDR2 is SVGAGI in the germline V gene. This CDR3 is 13 amino acids long. CDR3 DNA sequence: TGTGCCAGCAGTCGAGGACAGTTTTATGGCTACACCTTC. Amino acids: CASSRGQFYGYTF.

The chain joins TRBV11-3 to TRBJ1-2; D is uncertain. V was trimmed by 2 bases and J by 6 bases, leaving 10 bases between them. Looked up from germline, CDR1 is SGHNT and CDR2 is YENEEA. The CDR3 has 13 residues. The CDR3 loop reads CASSLPAGDGYTF. In DNA form, the CDR3 reads TGTGCCAGCAGCTTACCGGCCGGTGATGGCTACACCTTC.

This clonotype was recorded at least ten times. The V and J genes are TRBV4-3 and TRBJ1-3, with D unclear. The CDR3 totals 17 residues. Germline CDR1 and CDR2: LGHNA and YSLEER. The V gene lost 0 bases and the J gene lost 0 bases, with 12 bases spanning the gap. The CDR3 bases are TGCGCCAGCAGCCAAGATTTGCTAGAGTACTCTGGAAACACCATATATTTT. It yields the protein CASSQDLLEYSGNTIYF.

About this clonotype itself: One base away lies a much larger clone, so this may be a sequencing read error. The rearrangement joins TRBV19 to TRBJ2-1; no definite D call. Between the trimmed V and J ends, which lost 2 bases and 8 bases, there was a span of 22 bases. Germline loops: CDR1 LNHDA, CDR2 SQIVND (reference sequence). The CDR3 is 17 amino acids. CDR3 DNA sequence: TGTGCCAGTAGTATACTCTCACAGACCTTAGCCCCGGATGAGCAGTTCTTC. Encoded protein: CASSILSQTLAPDEQFF.

On this clonotype itself: At one end, the junction sequence differs from germline, possibly due to a read error. The chain uses TRBV5-1 and TRBJ2-1; D unresolved. The length of the CDR3 is 15 residues. Per the germline V gene, CDR1 is SGHRS and CDR2 is YFSETQ. CDR3 bases: TGCGCCAGCAGCTTGGCTGGAGAAATCGACAATGGGCAGTTCTTC. It yields the protein CASSLAGEIDNGQFF.

This clonotype was counted between two and nine times. The chain couples TRBV16 to TRBJ2-3; 9 bases match TRBD1. This CDR3 spans 15 amino acids. V lost 4 bases, J lost 5 bases, and 7 bases stayed unmatched. Germline values: CDR1 KGHSY, CDR2 FQNENV. CDR3 residues: CASSRGQGLRDTQYF. CDR3 nucleotide sequence: TGTGCCAGCAGCCGGGGACAGGGATTGAGAGATACGCAGTATTTT.

Regarding this clonotype: A far more abundant clone sits one base away, making this likely a read error. The V gene is TRBV6-1, the J gene TRBJ2-7; D gene uncertain. CDR3 length: 11 amino acids. Germline V gene lookup returns CDR1 MNHNS and CDR2 SASEGT. V lost 6 bases to trimming and J lost 4 bases, with 7 bases between them. This chain's CDR3 is CASSQRYEQYF. As DNA, the CDR3 is TGTGCCAGCAGCCAGAGGTACGAGCAGTACTTC.

This chain links TRBV18 with TRBJ2-7; perhaps TRBD1 as D (5 bases). The length of the CDR3 is 15 residues. Germline values: CDR1 KGHSH, CDR2 LQKENI. Trimming left V 6 bases short and J 4 bases short, with 19 bases between. The CDR3 coding sequence is TGTGCCAGCTCGAAGACAGCGCTCGGGTCGTACGAGCAGTACTTC. Translation: CASSKTALGSYEQYF.